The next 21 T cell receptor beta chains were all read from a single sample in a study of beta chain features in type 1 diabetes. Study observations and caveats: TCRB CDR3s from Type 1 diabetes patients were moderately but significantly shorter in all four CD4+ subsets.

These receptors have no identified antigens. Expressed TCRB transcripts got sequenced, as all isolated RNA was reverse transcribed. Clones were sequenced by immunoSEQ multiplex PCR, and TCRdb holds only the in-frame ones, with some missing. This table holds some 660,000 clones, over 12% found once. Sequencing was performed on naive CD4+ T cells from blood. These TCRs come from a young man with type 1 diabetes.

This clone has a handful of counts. CDR3: CSAGTAKGQPQHF. For the CDR3, the DNA is TGCAGCGCGGGGACAGCTAAGGGTCAGCCCCAGCATTTT. V is TRBV29-1 and J is TRBJ1-5, with TRBD1 identical over 7 bases. The length of the CDR3 is 13 residues. V lost 7 bases, J lost 6 bases, and 9 bases stayed unmatched. The germline gives CDR1 SQVTM, CDR2 ANQGSEA.

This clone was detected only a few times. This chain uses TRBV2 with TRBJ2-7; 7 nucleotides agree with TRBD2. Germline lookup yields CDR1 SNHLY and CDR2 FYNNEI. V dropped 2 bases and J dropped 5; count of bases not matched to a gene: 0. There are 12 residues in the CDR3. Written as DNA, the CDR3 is TGTGCCAGCAGTGAACGGGAGGACGAGCAGTACTTC. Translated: CASSEREDEQYF.

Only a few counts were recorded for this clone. The chain's CDR3 is CASSNAGNTIYF. Written as DNA, the CDR3 is TGTGCCAGCAGCAACGCCGGAAACACCATATATTTT. The chain uses TRBV7-9 and TRBJ1-3; D is uncertain. Germline V lookup: CDR1 SEHNR, CDR2 FQNEAQ (reference sequence). V gave up 5 bases and J gave up 4 bases, with 6 bases separating them. This CDR3 comprises 12 residues.

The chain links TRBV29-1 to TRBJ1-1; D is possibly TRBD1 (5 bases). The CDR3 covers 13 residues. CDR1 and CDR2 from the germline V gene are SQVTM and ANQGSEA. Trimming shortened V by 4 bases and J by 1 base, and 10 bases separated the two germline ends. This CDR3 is CSVAAQGNTEAFF. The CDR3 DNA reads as TGCAGCGTTGCAGCCCAGGGGAACACTGAAGCTTTCTTT.

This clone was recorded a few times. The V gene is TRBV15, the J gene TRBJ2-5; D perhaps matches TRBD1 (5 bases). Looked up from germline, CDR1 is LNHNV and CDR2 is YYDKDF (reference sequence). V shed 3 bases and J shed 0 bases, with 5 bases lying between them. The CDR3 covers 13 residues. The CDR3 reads CATSRDNQETQYF. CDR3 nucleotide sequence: TGTGCCACCAGCAGGGACAACCAAGAGACCCAGTACTTC.

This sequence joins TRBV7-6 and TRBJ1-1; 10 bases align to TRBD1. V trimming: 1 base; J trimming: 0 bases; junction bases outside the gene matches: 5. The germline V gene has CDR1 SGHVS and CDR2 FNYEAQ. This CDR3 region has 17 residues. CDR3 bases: TGTGCCAGCAGCTTAGGACAGGGGGCTGGGGTGAACACTGAAGCTTTCTTT. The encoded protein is CASSLGQGAGVNTEAFF.

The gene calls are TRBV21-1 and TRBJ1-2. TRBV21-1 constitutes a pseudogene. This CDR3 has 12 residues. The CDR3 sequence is CASSRVYYGYTF. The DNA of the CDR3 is TGTGCCAGCAGCAGAGTGTACTATGGCTACACCTTC.

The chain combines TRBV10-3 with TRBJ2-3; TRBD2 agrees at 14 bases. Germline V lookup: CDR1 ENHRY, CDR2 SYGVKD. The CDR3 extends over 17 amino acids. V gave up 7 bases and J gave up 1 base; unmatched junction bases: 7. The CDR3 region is CAITKTSGGVGTDTQYF. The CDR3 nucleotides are TGTGCCATCACCAAGACTAGCGGGGGGGTCGGCACAGATACGCAGTATTTT.

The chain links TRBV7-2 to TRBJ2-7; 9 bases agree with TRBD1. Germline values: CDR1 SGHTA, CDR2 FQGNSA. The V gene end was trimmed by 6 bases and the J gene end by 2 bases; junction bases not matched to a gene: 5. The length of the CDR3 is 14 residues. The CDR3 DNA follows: TGTGCCAGCAGGGGAAGGACAGGGGCCTACGAGCAGTACTTC. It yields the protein CASRGRTGAYEQYF.

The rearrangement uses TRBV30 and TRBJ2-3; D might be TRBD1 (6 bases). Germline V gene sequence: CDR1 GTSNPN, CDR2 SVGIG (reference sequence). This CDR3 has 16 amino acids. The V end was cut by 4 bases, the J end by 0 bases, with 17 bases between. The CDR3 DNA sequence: TGTGCCTGGAACCGGCCCACCGGACAGAGCACAGATACGCAGTATTTT. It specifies CAWNRPTGQSTDTQYF.

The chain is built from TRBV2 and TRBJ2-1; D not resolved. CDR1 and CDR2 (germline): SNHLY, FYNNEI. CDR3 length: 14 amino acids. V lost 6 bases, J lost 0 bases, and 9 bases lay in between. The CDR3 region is CASRLGSSYNEQFF. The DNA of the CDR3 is TGTGCCAGCAGACTCGGTAGCTCCTACAATGAGCAGTTCTTC.

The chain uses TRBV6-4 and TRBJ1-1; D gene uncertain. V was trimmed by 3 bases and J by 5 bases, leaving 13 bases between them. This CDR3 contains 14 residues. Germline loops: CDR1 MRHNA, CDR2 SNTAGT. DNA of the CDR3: TGTGCCAGCAGTGAAGGTCACGGAGAAACTGAAGCTTTCTTT. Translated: CASSEGHGETEAFF.

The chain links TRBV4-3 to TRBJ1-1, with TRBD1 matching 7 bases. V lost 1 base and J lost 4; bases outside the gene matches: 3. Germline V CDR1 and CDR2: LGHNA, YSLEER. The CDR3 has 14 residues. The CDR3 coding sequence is TGCGCCAGCAGCCAAGGTGACAGGGCCACTGAAGCTTTCTTT. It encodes CASSQGDRATEAFF.

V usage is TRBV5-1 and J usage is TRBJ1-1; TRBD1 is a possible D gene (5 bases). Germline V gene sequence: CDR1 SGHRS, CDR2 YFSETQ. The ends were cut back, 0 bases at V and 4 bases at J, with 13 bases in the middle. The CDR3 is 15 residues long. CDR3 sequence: CASSLGGRVATEAFF. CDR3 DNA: TGCGCCAGCAGCTTGGGTGGCAGGGTGGCCACTGAAGCTTTCTTT.

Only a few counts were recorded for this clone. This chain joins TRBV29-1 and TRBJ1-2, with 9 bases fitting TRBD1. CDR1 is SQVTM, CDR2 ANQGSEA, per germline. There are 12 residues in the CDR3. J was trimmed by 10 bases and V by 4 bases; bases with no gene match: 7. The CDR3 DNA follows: TGCAGCGTTGGGCCGGGACAGGGCACCTACACCTTC. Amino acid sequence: CSVGPGQGTYTF.

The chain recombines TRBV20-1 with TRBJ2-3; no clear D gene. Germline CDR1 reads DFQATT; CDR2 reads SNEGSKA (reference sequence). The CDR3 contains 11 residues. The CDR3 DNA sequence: TGCAGCTTGGCCAGGCCGGATACGCAGTATTTT. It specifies CSLARPDTQYF.

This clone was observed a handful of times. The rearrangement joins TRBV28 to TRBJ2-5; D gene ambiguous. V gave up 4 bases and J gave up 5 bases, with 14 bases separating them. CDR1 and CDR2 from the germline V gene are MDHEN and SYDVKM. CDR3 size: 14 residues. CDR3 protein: CASSYPNLRETQYF. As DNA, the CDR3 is TGTGCCAGCAGTTACCCTAACCTCAGGGAGACCCAGTACTTC. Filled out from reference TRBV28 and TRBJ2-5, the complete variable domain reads DVKVTQSSRYLVKRTGEKVFLECVQDMDHENMFWYRQDPGLGLRLIYFSYDVKMKEKGDIPEGYSVSREKKERFSLILESASTNQTSMYLCASSYPNLRETQYFGPGTRLLVL.

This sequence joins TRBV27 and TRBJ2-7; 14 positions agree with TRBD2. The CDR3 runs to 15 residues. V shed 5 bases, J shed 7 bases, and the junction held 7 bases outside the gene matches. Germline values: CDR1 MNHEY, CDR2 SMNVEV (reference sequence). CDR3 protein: CASSPGTSGSSEQYF. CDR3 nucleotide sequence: TGTGCCAGCAGTCCAGGGACTAGCGGGAGTTCAGAGCAGTACTTC.

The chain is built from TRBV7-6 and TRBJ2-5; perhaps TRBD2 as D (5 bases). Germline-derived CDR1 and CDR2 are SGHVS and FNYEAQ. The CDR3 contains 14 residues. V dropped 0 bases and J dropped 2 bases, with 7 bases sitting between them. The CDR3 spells CASSLAGEQETQYF. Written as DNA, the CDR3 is TGTGCCAGCAGCTTAGCGGGAGAGCAAGAGACCCAGTACTTC.

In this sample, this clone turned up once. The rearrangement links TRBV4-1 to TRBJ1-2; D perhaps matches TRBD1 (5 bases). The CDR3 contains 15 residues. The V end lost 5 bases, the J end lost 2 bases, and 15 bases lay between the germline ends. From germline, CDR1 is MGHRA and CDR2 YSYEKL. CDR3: CASSVQGHQNYGYTF. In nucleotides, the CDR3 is TGCGCCAGCAGCGTCCAGGGCCACCAAAACTATGGCTACACCTTC.

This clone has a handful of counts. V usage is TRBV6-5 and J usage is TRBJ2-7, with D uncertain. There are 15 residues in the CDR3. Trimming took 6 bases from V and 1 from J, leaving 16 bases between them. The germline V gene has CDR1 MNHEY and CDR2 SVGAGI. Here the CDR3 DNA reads TGTGCCAGCAGGTATAGCACAGCGTCTTCCTACGAGCAGTACTTC. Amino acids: CASRYSTASSYEQYF.